This is a list of T cell receptor beta chains from one sample in a study of T cells in Graves' hyperthyroidism and ophthalmopathy. TCRdb redid the calling of the multiplex PCR reads with MiXCR, one entry per CDR3 protein. The sample holds around 420,000 distinct CDR3 sequences, 15% to 17% seen once. The source material was blood. All receptors derive from a woman aged 18-35 years with Graves' hyperthyroidism. Each CDR3 is given with its conserved first and last residue. D genes are given only for firm matches. Rows may omit the clone size; those that give it use once, few, many or a size class.

size	V	D	J	CDR3	DNA
many	TRBV2	NA	TRBJ1-5	CASSEPPGGHSNQPQHF	TGTGCCAGCAGTGAACCTCCCGGGGGGCATAGCAATCAGCCCCAGCATTTT
many	TRBV14	NA	TRBJ1-1	CASSQEGRTLAAFF	TGTGCCAGCAGCCAAGAAGGACGGACACTGGCAGCTTTCTTT
many	TRBV5-1	TRBD1	TRBJ2-1	CASSGAGTGLINEQFF	TGCGCCAGCAGCGGCGCCGGGACAGGATTAATCAATGAGCAGTTCTTC
few	TRBV6-6	NA	TRBJ2-7	CASSYRKAKSSYEQYF	TGTGCCAGCAGTTACAGAAAGGCCAAAAGCTCCTACGAGCAGTACTTC
NA	TRBV10-1	NA	TRBJ1-1	CASSESRAQVNTEAFF	TGCGCCAGCAGTGAGTCCCGGGCTCAAGTGAACACTGAAGCTTTCTTT
few	TRBV20-1	NA	TRBJ1-5	CSARDSADVLIDQPQHF	TGCAGTGCTAGAGATTCAGCAGACGTCCTTATCGATCAGCCCCAGCATTTT
many	TRBV5-1	TRBD2	TRBJ2-7	CASSLGGLAGGYSYEQYF	TGCGCCAGCAGCTTGGGGGGGCTAGCGGGAGGCTACTCCTACGAGCAGTACTTC
many	TRBV5-1	TRBD2	TRBJ2-3	CASSLRAGGLLDTQYF	TGCGCCAGCAGCTTGAGGGCGGGAGGTCTCCTGGATACGCAGTATTTT
NA	TRBV20-1	TRBD1	TRBJ2-5	CSARDGGQGETQYF	TGCAGTGCTAGAGATGGGGGACAGGGAGAGACCCAGTACTTC
many	TRBV20-1	TRBD2	TRBJ2-1	CSASPGLAVPVIWNEQFF	TGCAGTGCTAGTCCTGGACTAGCGGTCCCCGTCATTTGGAATGAGCAGTTCTTC
NA	TRBV5-6	TRBD1	TRBJ2-5	CASSLVYPTGYLQETQYF	TGTGCCAGCAGCCTGGTGTATCCGACAGGGTATCTCCAAGAGACCCAGTACTTC
many	TRBV20-1	NA	TRBJ2-1	CSARDVGQHEQFF	TGCAGTGCTAGAGATGTTGGACAGCATGAGCAGTTCTTC
few	TRBV5-6	TRBD1	TRBJ2-5	CASSLPRGLLETQYF	TGTGCCAGCAGCTTACCCAGGGGGCTTTTGGAGACCCAGTACTTC
few	TRBV29-1	NA	TRBJ2-2	CSVEPSERGTGELFF	TGCAGCGTTGAACCCTCGGAGAGGGGCACCGGGGAGCTGTTTTTT
NA	TRBV3-1	NA	TRBJ2-7	CASSQAVSPSSGEQYF	TGTGCCAGCAGCCAAGCTGTAAGTCCTTCGAGCGGCGAGCAGTACTTC
NA	TRBV12-5	NA	TRBJ2-1	CASGLYLGPSPSEQFF	TGTGCTAGTGGTTTGTATCTGGGGCCCAGTCCTAGTGAGCAGTTCTTC
few	TRBV5-1	TRBD2	TRBJ2-2	CASKTSGLNTGELFF	TGCGCCAGCAAGACTAGCGGATTGAACACCGGGGAGCTGTTTTTT
NA	TRBV7-2	NA	TRBJ1-1	CASSVSSGNTEAFF	TGTGCCAGTTCAGTTTCGAGTGGGAACACTGAAGCTTTCTTT
few	TRBV11-2	NA	TRBJ2-3	CASSQDVVKDTQYF	TGTGCCAGCAGTCAAGACGTCGTCAAAGATACGCAGTATTTT